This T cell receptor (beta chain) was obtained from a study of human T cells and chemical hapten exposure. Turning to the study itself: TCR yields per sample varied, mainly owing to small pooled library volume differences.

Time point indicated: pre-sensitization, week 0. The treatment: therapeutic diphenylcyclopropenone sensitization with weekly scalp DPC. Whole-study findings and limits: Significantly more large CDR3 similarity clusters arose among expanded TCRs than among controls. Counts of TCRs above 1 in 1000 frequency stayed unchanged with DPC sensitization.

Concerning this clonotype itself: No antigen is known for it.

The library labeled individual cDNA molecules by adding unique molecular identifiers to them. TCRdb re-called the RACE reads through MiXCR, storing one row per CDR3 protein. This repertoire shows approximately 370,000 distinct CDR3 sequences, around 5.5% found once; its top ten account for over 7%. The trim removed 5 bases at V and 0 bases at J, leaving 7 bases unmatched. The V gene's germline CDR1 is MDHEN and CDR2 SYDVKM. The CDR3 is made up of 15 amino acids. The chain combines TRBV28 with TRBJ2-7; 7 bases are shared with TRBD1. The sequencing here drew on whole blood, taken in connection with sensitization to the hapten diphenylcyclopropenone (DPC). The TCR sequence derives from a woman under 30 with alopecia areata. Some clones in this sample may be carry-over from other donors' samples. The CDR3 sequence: CASSPGQAVSYEQYF. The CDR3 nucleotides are TGTGCCAGCAGTCCTGGACAGGCCGTCTCCTACGAGCAGTACTTC.